This T cell receptor (beta chain) was retrieved from a study of Graves' ophthalmopathy and Graves' hyperthyroidism. RNA transcripts were the template, and TCR beta CDR3 regions were amplified from them. HTBI-primed RT-PCR formed the first round, and a multiplex PCR formed the second. From the multiplex PCR reads, TCRdb called clonotypes with MiXCR, one entry per CDR3 protein. The profile covers around 670,000 distinct CDR3 sequences, with approximately 40% appearing a single time and 40% to 55% taken by the ten largest. The CDR3 consists of 15 residues. Germline V gives CDR1 SEHNR, CDR2 FQNEAQ (reference sequence). V lost 8 bases to trimming and J lost 6 bases, with 19 bases between them.

The sequence was collected from an adult man with Graves' ophthalmopathy. The chain joins TRBV7-9 to TRBJ2-2; D is possibly TRBD1 (5 bases). Sequencing used peripheral blood. The CDR3 coding sequence is TGTGCCAGCGTTGAGCGATGGGGCGGCGCCGGGGAGCTGTTTTTT. It translates to CASVERWGGAGELFF.